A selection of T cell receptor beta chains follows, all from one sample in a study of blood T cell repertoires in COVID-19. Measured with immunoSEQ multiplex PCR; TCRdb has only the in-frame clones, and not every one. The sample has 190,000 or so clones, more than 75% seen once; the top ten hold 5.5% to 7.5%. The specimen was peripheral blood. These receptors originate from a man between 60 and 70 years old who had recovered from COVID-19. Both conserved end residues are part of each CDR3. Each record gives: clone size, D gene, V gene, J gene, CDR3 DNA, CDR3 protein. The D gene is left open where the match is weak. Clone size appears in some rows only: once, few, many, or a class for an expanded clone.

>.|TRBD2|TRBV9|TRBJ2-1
TGTGCCAGCAGCGTAGCTGATAGCGGGAGTTTCTACAATGAGCAGTTCTTC
CASSVADSGSFYNEQFF
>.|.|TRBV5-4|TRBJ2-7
TGTGCCAGCAGCTTGGGAGGCGGACAAGGTGGAACCTTGTACGAGCAGTACTTC
CASSLGGGQGGTLYEQYF
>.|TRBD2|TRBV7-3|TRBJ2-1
TGTGCCAGCAGCCCCCAGCCCCCTAGCGGCTCCTACAATGAGCAGTTCTTC
CASSPQPPSGSYNEQFF
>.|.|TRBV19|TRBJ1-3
TGTGCCAGTAAGTTCGCGTCTGGAAACACCATATATTTT
CASKFASGNTIYF
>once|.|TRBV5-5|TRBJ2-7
TGTGCCAGCAGCTTAGGGACTGCCTCCTACGAGCAGTACTTC
CASSLGTASYEQYF
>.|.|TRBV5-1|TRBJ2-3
TGCGCCAGCAGCTTGCAAGAGGGAGATACGCAGTATTTT
CASSLQEGDTQYF
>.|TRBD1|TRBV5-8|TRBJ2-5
TGTGCCAGCAGCTCAAGGACAGGGGGGCGTTTATACGAGACCCAGTACTTC
CASSSRTGGRLYETQYF
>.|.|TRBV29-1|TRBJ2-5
TGCAGCGTTGACTCGGGTGGGGAGACCCAGTACTTC
CSVDSGGETQYF
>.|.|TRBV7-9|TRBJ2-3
TGTGCCAGCAGCTTAGTTTCCGGCGGGGTAAGATACACAGATACGCAGTATTTT
CASSLVSGGVRYTDTQYF
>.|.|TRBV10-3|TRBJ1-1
TGTGCCATCAGCGGCGGTTGGGGGGGCGGGAACACTGAAGCTTTCTTT
CAISGGWGGGNTEAFF
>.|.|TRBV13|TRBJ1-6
TGTGCCAGCAGCTTAGGTTGGCAGGGAGGAAATAATTCACCCCTCCACTTT
CASSLGWQGGNNSPLHF
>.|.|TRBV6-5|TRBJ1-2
TGTGCCAGCAGACGCGACAGGTCTGATGGCTACACCTTC
CASRRDRSDGYTF
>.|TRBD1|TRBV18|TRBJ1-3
TGTGCCAGCTCAGCCGGGACAGGGTCTGGAAACACCATATATTTT
CASSAGTGSGNTIYF
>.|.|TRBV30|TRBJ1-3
TGTGCCTGGAAGCTCTTCTCTGGAAACACCATATATTTT
CAWKLFSGNTIYF
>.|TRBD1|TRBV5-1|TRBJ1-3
TGCGCCAGCGGACAGGGGTTAGACACCATATATTTT
CASGQGLDTIYF
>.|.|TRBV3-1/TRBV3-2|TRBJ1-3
TGTGCCAGCAGCCAAGTAGGCCCGGGAGGAAACACCATATATTTT
CASSQVGPGGNTIYF
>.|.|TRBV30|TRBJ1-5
TGTGCCTGGTCAACAGGGTCGACCAATCAGCCCCAGCATTTT
CAWSTGSTNQPQHF
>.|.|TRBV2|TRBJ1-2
TGTGCCGCGGGACTGGGGGACTACACCTTC
CAAGLGDYTF